The next 3 T cell receptor beta chains were all read from a single sample in a study of shared T cell receptors in the human thymus. The protocol was immunoSEQ multiplex PCR, while the TCRdb copy is restricted to in-frame clones and leaves out a portion. The sample carries more than 550,000 clones, 70% to 90% recorded once. These data also featured in a second study, about human thymus T cells.

Sequenced input: thymocytes. These receptors originate from a girl under three years old with a congenital heart defect.

This clone has a single count. The CDR3 region is CAISESLASRVDTQYF. CDR3 sequence (DNA): TGTGCCATCAGTGAGTCGTTGGCGAGCAGGGTGGATACGCAGTATTTT. The rearrangement links TRBV10-3 to TRBJ2-3, with D possibly being TRBD1 (5 bases). The germline gives CDR1 ENHRY, CDR2 SYGVKD. The ends were cut back, 0 bases at V and 6 bases at J, with 16 bases in the middle. The CDR3 length is 16 residues.

Concerning this clone itself: The junction departs from germline at one end; a sequencing error may be responsible. This sequence joins TRBV2 and TRBJ2-7, with D uncertain. The CDR3 sequence is 13 residues long. Germline V gene lookup returns CDR1 SNHLY and CDR2 FYNNEI. CDR3 protein: CASSKATDYEQYF. For the CDR3, the DNA is TGTGCCAGCAGTAAAGCCACAGACTACGAGCAGTACTTC.

The chain carries TRBV2 and TRBJ2-2; 11 positions match TRBD2. The CDR3 loop spans 17 amino acids. V shed 8 bases and J 0 bases; nucleotides not matched to a gene: 8. CDR1 is SNHLY and CDR2 is FYNNEI in the germline V gene. CDR3 region: CASLGSGGAPNTGELFF. Written as DNA, the CDR3 is TGTGCCAGCCTGGGTAGCGGGGGGGCTCCGAACACCGGGGAGCTGTTTTTT.